This T cell receptor (beta chain) was sequenced during a study of T cells in Graves' hyperthyroidism and ophthalmopathy. CDR1 is ENHRY and CDR2 is SYGVKD in the germline V gene. The CDR3 is made up of 13 amino acids. TCR beta CDR3 regions were amplified from RNA transcripts. When the TCR CDR3 underwent first-round RT-PCR, the HTBI primer set was used. One entry per CDR3 protein results from TCRdb running MiXCR on the multiplex PCR reads. The sample has 350,000 to 400,000 distinct CDR3 sequences; approximately 14% are singletons. J is TRBJ1-2 and V is TRBV10-3; 9 bases fit TRBD1. The sample taken for sequencing was blood. The TCR was taken from a woman aged 60 to 75 with Graves' hyperthyroidism. The CDR3 loop reads CAPQGARDYGYTF. The CDR3 bases are TGTGCACCACAGGGGGCTAGGGACTATGGCTACACCTTC.